A single sample gave rise to the 32 T cell receptor beta chains below, sequenced in a study of long-term antiretroviral therapy in people with HIV. An immunoSEQ assay, version v3.0, was performed at survey level. Some clones are missing from TCRdb's copy, which holds only in-frame ones; the method was immunoSEQ multiplex PCR. The data contain approximately 27,000 clones, around 90% of them singletons. The starting material was unsorted PBMCs, obtained 1.8 years after starting antiretroviral therapy. The receptors derive from a woman in her late teens or twenties with HIV.

By sample share, this clone is medium-sized (0.01 to 0.1%). The rearrangement joins TRBV6-6 to TRBJ2-7; D gene unclear. CDR3 length: 14 residues. V was clipped by 0 bases and J by 0 bases, with 6 bases between them. Germline CDR1 reads MNHNY; CDR2 reads SVGAGI (reference sequence). This CDR3 is CASSYSTLSYEQYF. The CDR3 DNA reads TGTGCCAGCAGTTACTCCACCCTCTCCTACGAGCAGTACTTC.

The chain carries TRBV23-1 and TRBJ2-5; D not certain. TRBV23-1 carries the ORF label, with uncertain function. V was pared by 0 bases and J by 2 bases, with 10 bases between. The CDR3 runs 15 residues. DNA for the CDR3: TGCGCCAGCAGTCAATCCAAACCCCCTCAAGAGACCCAGTACTTC. Protein sequence: CASSQSKPPQETQYF.

The chain uses TRBV5-5 and TRBJ1-1; D gene ambiguous. The V end lost 3 bases, the J end lost 7 bases, and 16 bases lay between the germline ends. There are 14 residues in the CDR3. Germline CDR1 and CDR2: SGHKS and YYEKEE (reference sequence). The CDR3 DNA reads TGTGCCAGCAGCTGTGGGAACCGCCAATGTGAAGCTTTCTTT. Translated, it gives CASSCGNRQCEAFF. The full variable domain, with the rest looked up from reference TRBV5-5 and TRBJ1-1, is DAGVTQSPTHLIKTRGQQVTLRCSPISGHKSVSWYQQVLGQGPQFIFQYYEKEERGRGNFPDRFSARQFPNYSSELNVNALLLGDSALYLCASSCGNRQCEAFFGQGTRLTVV.

This rearrangement joins TRBV21-1 to TRBJ2-1; the D call in the table, TRBD1, was not verified against the DNA. TRBV21-1 is reported as a pseudogene. This CDR3 region has 16 residues. The CDR3 region has the DNA TGTGCCCCCCATTCTAGGACAGGGGGCTCCTACAATGAGCAGTTCTTC. This translates into CAPHSRTGGSYNEQFF.

The chain has TRBV19 and TRBJ1-2, with D maybe TRBD1 (6 bases). The V gene lost 7 bases and the J gene lost 6 bases, with 18 bases spanning the gap. The germline V gene has CDR1 LNHDA and CDR2 SQIVND (reference sequence). The CDR3 has 14 amino acids. The CDR3 nucleotides are TGTGCCAGTACCCTGCGGGGGGCATGGAATGGCTACACCTTC. It codes for CASTLRGAWNGYTF.

The chain employs TRBV7-2 and TRBJ2-2, with 11 positions matching TRBD2. CDR3 size: 16 residues. Germline values: CDR1 SGHTA, CDR2 FQGNSA. Losses at the gene ends were 3 bases for V and 1 base for J; bases not matched to a gene: 1. CDR3 protein: CASSFGTSGNTGELFF. The CDR3, as DNA: TGTGCCAGCAGCTTTGGGACTAGCGGGAACACCGGGGAGCTGTTTTTT.

This chain uses TRBV18 with TRBJ2-1, with 7 bases aligning to TRBD1. Germline V gene data show CDR1 as KGHSH and CDR2 as LQKENI. The CDR3 has 13 amino acids. V trimming: 6 bases; J trimming: 5 bases; junction bases outside the gene matches: 4. The DNA for the CDR3 is TGTGCCAGCTCGCTGGACAGGAACAATGAGCAGTTCTTC. Residues: CASSLDRNNEQFF.

The genes are TRBV11-3 and TRBJ1-3; D might be TRBD1 (5 bases). The length of the CDR3 is 15 residues. Germline loops: CDR1 SGHNT, CDR2 YENEEA. The V gene lost 5 bases and the J gene lost 0 bases, with 11 bases spanning the gap. This CDR3 reads CASSSTGTSGNTIYF. CDR3 sequence (DNA): TGTGCCAGCAGCAGCACCGGGACCTCTGGAAACACCATATATTTT.

The chain joins TRBV5-5 to TRBJ2-7; D ambiguous. Trimming left V 0 bases short and J 3 bases short, with 4 bases between. Germline V CDR1 and CDR2: SGHKS, YYEKEE (reference sequence). The CDR3 is made up of 12 amino acids. This CDR3 reads CASSLVGYEQYF. CDR3 bases: TGTGCCAGCAGCTTGGTCGGCTACGAGCAGTACTTC.

The rearrangement links TRBV9 to TRBJ2-7; the match to TRBD1 covers 9 bases. The germline gives CDR1 SGDLS, CDR2 YYNGEE. The CDR3 contains 15 residues. J gave up 0 bases and V 3 bases, and 4 bases lay outside the gene matches. CDR3 DNA: TGTGCCAGCAGCGACGGGACAGGGTTCTCCTACGAGCAGTACTTC. Its protein is CASSDGTGFSYEQYF.

The chain recombines TRBV10-3 with TRBJ1-4; 8 positions agree with TRBD1. Germline CDR1 reads ENHRY; CDR2 reads SYGVKD. The CDR3 is 15 amino acids. V lost 6 bases, J lost 4 bases, and 7 bases stayed unmatched. CDR3 sequence: CAIRPQGAGNEKLFF. The CDR3 DNA follows: TGTGCCATCAGACCTCAGGGGGCGGGTAATGAAAAACTGTTTTTT.

In its sample, this clone was seen once. The chain is built from TRBV6-1 and TRBJ1-2; possibly TRBD1 for D (6 bases). The germline V and J ends were trimmed by 5 bases and 3 bases, with 13 bases remaining between them. CDR3 length: 14 amino acids. Per germline, CDR1 MNHNS and CDR2 SASEGT. CDR3 DNA: TGTGCCAGCAGTCTCGGGGCAGGGGACTATGGCTACACCTTC. Translation: CASSLGAGDYGYTF.

The V call is TRBV28, the J call TRBJ2-3, with D perhaps assigned TRBD1 or TRBD2 (5 bases each). The CDR3 length is 15 residues. The germline gives CDR1 MDHEN, CDR2 SYDVKM. Trimming took 6 bases from V and 0 from J, leaving 13 bases between them. The CDR3 is CASSYPGPSTDTQYF. The CDR3 DNA reads TGTGCCAGCAGCTATCCGGGACCTAGCACAGATACGCAGTATTTT.

J is TRBJ2-5 and V is TRBV7-3; D remains ambiguous. V lost 5 bases and J lost 5, with 9 bases in between. CDR1 and CDR2 from the germline V gene are SGHTA and FQGTGA. The CDR3 is 12 residues long. The CDR3 is CASSQPGETQYF. CDR3 DNA sequence: TGTGCCAGCAGCCAACCCGGCGAGACCCAGTACTTC.

This chain uses TRBV14 with TRBJ1-1; possible D gene TRBD1, 5 bases. Germline CDR1 and CDR2: SGHDN and FVKESK. Trimming took off 1 base at V and 4 bases at J, with 16 bases between the two ends. CDR3 length: 16 amino acids. The CDR3 reads CASSQVGGMGATEAFF. Here the CDR3 DNA reads TGTGCCAGCAGCCAAGTGGGGGGTATGGGAGCCACTGAAGCTTTCTTT.

The V call is TRBV7-2, the J call TRBJ2-2, with 8 positions matching TRBD1. The CDR3 is 14 amino acids. V dropped 1 base and J dropped 7; count of bases not matched to a gene: 2. Germline loops: CDR1 SGHTA, CDR2 FQGNSA. The CDR3 DNA follows: TGTGCCAGCAGCTTAGGACAGGGGAACGGGGAGCTGTTTTTT. Its translation: CASSLGQGNGELFF.

V usage is TRBV6-5 and J usage is TRBJ1-2, with 8 bases aligning to TRBD1. The CDR3 sequence is 13 residues long. The junction had 8 bases not matched to a gene; V was cut back by 7 bases and J by 7 bases. The germline gives CDR1 MNHEY, CDR2 SVGAGI. The CDR3 DNA sequence: TGTGCCAGCAAGTGGGCAGGGGGCCTTGGCTACACCTTC. It encodes CASKWAGGLGYTF.

This sequence joins TRBV7-9 and TRBJ2-7; either TRBD1 or TRBD2 may fit D (5 bases each). The V and J ends lost 5 bases and 0 bases respectively, with 11 bases between them. This CDR3 region has 14 residues. The germline V gene has CDR1 SEHNR and CDR2 FQNEAQ (reference sequence). The CDR3 reads CASSAGTSSYEQYF. Written as DNA, the CDR3 is TGTGCCAGCAGCGCCGGGACGAGCTCCTACGAGCAGTACTTC.

The J gene is TRBJ2-1, the V gene TRBV11-2, with 12 nucleotides matching TRBD2. Looked up from germline, CDR1 is SGHAT and CDR2 is FQNNGV. The CDR3 is made up of 17 amino acids. The J segment lost 7 bases and the V segment lost 2 bases, leaving 9 bases of the junction unmatched. CDR3 DNA: TGTGCCAGCAGCTTAAGACTAGCGGGAGTTCAAAGGAATGAGCAGTTCTTC. This encodes CASSLRLAGVQRNEQFF. Drawing the rest from reference TRBV11-2 and TRBJ2-1, the complete variable domain is EAGVAQSPRYKIIEKRQSVAFWCNPISGHATLYWYQQILGQGPKLLIQFQNNGVVDDSQLPKDRFSAERLKGVDSTLKIQPAKLEDSAVYLCASSLRLAGVQRNEQFFGPGTRLTVL.

The table lists this clone with a few counts. This CDR3 reads CASRRGYEAFF. The CDR3 DNA reads as TGTGCCAGCAGACGAGGGTATGAAGCTTTCTTT. The V and J genes are TRBV6-4 and TRBJ1-1, with D unresolved. The germline V and J ends were trimmed by 6 bases and 7 bases, with 9 bases remaining between them. Germline loops: CDR1 MRHNA, CDR2 SNTAGT. The CDR3 runs 11 residues.

This chain links TRBV6-1 with TRBJ2-7; TRBD2 might be the D (6 bases). The ends were cut back, 4 bases at V and 2 bases at J, with 12 bases in the middle. The CDR3 has 14 amino acids. Per the germline V gene, CDR1 is MNHNS and CDR2 is SASEGT. This CDR3 is CASSAGTFTYEQYF. The CDR3 coding sequence is TGTGCCAGCAGTGCCGGGACTTTTACCTACGAGCAGTACTTC.

The chain carries TRBV28 and TRBJ1-1; D is undetermined. This CDR3 is built from 14 residues. Deletions cut 6 bases from V and 2 bases from J, with 13 bases between. Germline V gene lookup returns CDR1 MDHEN and CDR2 SYDVKM. For the CDR3, the DNA is TGTGCCAGCAGACTTTCCCGCCAAAACACTGAAGCTTTCTTT. This translates into CASRLSRQNTEAFF.

The V call is TRBV6-1, the J call TRBJ2-7, with D possibly being TRBD2 (5 bases). Trimming cost V 1 base and J 2 bases, with 12 bases left between them. The CDR3 runs to 15 residues. The germline V gene has CDR1 MNHNS and CDR2 SASEGT. The chain's CDR3 is CASSEEGAEAYEQYF. CDR3 DNA: TGTGCCAGCAGTGAAGAGGGAGCAGAAGCCTACGAGCAGTACTTC.

The chain uses TRBV5-1 and TRBJ2-1, with 16 bases aligning to TRBD2. Germline CDR1 SGHRS, CDR2 YFSETQ. V lost 4 bases and J lost 8; bases outside the gene matches: 9. CDR3 length equals 17 residues. Written as DNA, the CDR3 is TGCGCCAGCAGCACGGGACTAGCGGGAGGGCCTTGGGATGAGCAGTTCTTC. It codes for CASSTGLAGGPWDEQFF.

The chain carries TRBV7-9 and TRBJ2-7; TRBD2 matches at 7 bases. The CDR3 covers 16 residues. Looked up from germline, CDR1 is SEHNR and CDR2 is FQNEAQ (reference sequence). V shed 1 base and J 0 bases; nucleotides not matched to a gene: 6. The CDR3 DNA sequence: TGTGCCAGCAGCTTAGGATGGGGCGGGAGCTCCTACGAGCAGTACTTC. It encodes CASSLGWGGSSYEQYF. Together with reference TRBV7-9 and TRBJ2-7, the CDR3 gives the full variable domain: DTGVSQNPRHKITKRGQNVTFRCDPISEHNRLYWYRQTLGQGPEFLTYFQNEAQLEKSRLLSDRFSAERPKGSFSTLEIQRTEQGDSAMYLCASSLGWGGSSYEQYFGPGTRLTVT.

This chain joins TRBV4-3 and TRBJ2-3; TRBD2 agrees at 7 bases. CDR1 is LGHNA and CDR2 is YSLEER in the germline V gene. The length of the CDR3 is 15 residues. The trim removed 4 bases at V and 3 bases at J, leaving 7 bases unmatched. The DNA of the CDR3 is TGCGCCAGCAGCCTCACGGGGGGAGGGACAGATACGCAGTATTTT. It codes for CASSLTGGGTDTQYF.

This clone showed up just once. J is TRBJ1-2 and V is TRBV27; perhaps TRBD1 as D (5 bases). The V end lost 5 bases, the J end lost 0 bases, and 16 bases lay between the germline ends. In germline, CDR1 is MNHEY, CDR2 SMNVEV (reference sequence). This CDR3 is built from 16 residues. The CDR3 here is CASSLSLAGTNYGYTF. CDR3 in DNA: TGTGCCAGCAGTCTTTCTCTGGCAGGGACTAACTATGGCTACACCTTC.

V is TRBV5-1 and J is TRBJ1-4; D gene uncertain. The CDR3 is 13 residues long. Germline-derived CDR1 and CDR2 are SGHRS and YFSETQ. Trimming stripped 3 bases from V and 8 bases from J, with 11 bases between. CDR3 residues: CASSSGRLEKLFF. DNA for the CDR3: TGCGCCAGCAGCTCAGGACGGCTAGAAAAACTGTTTTTT.

The rearrangement uses TRBV5-1 and TRBJ2-1, with 7 bases identical to TRBD1. The CDR3 contains 15 residues. CDR1 SGHRS and CDR2 YFSETQ come from the germline V gene. V lost 0 bases to trimming and J lost 7 bases; unmatched junction nucleotides: 7. CDR3 DNA: TGCGCCAGCAGCTTGGGGTCCACAGGGGTAAATGAGCAGTTCTTC. It yields the protein CASSLGSTGVNEQFF.

This clone was detected only once. V and J are TRBV27 and TRBJ2-3; 9 bases agree with TRBD1. With V trimmed by 8 bases and J by 1 base, 4 bases remained unmatched. This CDR3 comprises 14 residues. Germline loops: CDR1 MNHEY, CDR2 SMNVEV (reference sequence). The DNA for the CDR3 is TGTGCCAGCGGGTGGACAGGGGGCACAGATACGCAGTATTTT. Translated, it gives CASGWTGGTDTQYF.

V usage is TRBV25-1 and J usage is TRBJ2-5; D possibly corresponds to TRBD2 (6 bases). Trimming took off 3 bases at V and 3 bases at J, with 14 bases between the two ends. There are 15 residues in the CDR3. Germline V gives CDR1 MGHDK, CDR2 SYGVNS. CDR3 nucleotide sequence: TGTGCCAGCAGTGATCCGGCCACTAGCAAAGAGACCCAGTACTTC. This encodes CASSDPATSKETQYF.

The CDR3 nucleotides are TGTGCCAGCAGCGTAGGAGGGAGCTCCTACGAGCAGTACTTC. Encoded protein: CASSVGGSSYEQYF. The chain is built from TRBV9 and TRBJ2-7, with TRBD2 as a possible D gene (5 bases). Looked up from germline, CDR1 is SGDLS and CDR2 is YYNGEE. The length of the CDR3 is 14 residues. The V and J ends lost 0 bases and 0 bases respectively, with 7 bases between them. The full variable domain, its missing parts supplied by reference TRBV9 and TRBJ2-7, is DSGVTQTPKHLITATGQRVTLRCSPRSGDLSVYWYQQSLDQGLQFLIQYYNGEERAKGNILERFSAQQFPDLHSELNLSSLELGDSALYFCASSVGGSSYEQYFGPGTRLTVT.